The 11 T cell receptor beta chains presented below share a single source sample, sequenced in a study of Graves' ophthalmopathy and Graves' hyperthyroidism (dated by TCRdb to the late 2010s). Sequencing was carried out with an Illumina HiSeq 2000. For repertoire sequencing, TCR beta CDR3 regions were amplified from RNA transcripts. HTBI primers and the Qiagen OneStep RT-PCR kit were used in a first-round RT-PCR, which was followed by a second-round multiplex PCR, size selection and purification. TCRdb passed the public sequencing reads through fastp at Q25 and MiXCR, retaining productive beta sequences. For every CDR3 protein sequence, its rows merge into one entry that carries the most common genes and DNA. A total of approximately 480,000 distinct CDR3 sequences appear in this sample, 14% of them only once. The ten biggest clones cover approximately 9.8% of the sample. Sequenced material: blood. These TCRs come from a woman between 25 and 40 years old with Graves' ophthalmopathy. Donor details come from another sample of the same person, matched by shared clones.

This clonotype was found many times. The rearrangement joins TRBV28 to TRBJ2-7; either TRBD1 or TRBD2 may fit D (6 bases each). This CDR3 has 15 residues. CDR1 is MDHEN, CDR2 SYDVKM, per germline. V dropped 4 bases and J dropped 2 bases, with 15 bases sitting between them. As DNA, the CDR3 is TGTGCCAGCAGTTCGGGGTCGAGGGGGGCCTACGAGCAGTACTTC. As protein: CASSSGSRGAYEQYF. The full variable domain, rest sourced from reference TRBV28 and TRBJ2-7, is DVKVTQSSRYLVKRTGEKVFLECVQDMDHENMFWYRQDPGLGLRLIYFSYDVKMKEKGDIPEGYSVSREKKERFSLILESASTNQTSMYLCASSSGSRGAYEQYFGPGTRLTVT.

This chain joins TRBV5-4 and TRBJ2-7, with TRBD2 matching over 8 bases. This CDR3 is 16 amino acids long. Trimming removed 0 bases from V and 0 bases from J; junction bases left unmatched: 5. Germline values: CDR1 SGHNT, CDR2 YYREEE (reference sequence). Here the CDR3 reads CASSLEGGRSSYEQYF. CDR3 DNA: TGTGCCAGCAGCTTGGAAGGCGGGAGGAGCTCCTACGAGCAGTACTTC.

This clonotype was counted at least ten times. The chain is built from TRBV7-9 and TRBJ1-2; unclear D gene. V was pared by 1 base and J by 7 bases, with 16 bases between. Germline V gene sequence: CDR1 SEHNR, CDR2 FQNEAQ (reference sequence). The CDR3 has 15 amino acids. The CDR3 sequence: CASSLGERVFSGYTF. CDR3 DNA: TGTGCCAGCAGCTTAGGGGAGAGGGTTTTTAGTGGCTACACCTTC.

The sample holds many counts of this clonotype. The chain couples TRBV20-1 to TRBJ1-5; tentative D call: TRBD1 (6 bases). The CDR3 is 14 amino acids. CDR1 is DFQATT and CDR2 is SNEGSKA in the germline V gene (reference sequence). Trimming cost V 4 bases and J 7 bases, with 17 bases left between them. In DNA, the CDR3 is TGCAGTGCTAAACAAACAGGGTCGAGCCAGCCCCAGCATTTT. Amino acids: CSAKQTGSSQPQHF.

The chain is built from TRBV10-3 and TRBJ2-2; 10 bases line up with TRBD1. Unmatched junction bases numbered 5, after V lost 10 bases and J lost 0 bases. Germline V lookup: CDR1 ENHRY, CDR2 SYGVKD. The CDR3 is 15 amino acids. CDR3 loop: CATHDRGPNTGELFF. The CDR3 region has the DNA TGTGCCACCCACGACAGGGGGCCGAACACCGGGGAGCTGTTTTTT.

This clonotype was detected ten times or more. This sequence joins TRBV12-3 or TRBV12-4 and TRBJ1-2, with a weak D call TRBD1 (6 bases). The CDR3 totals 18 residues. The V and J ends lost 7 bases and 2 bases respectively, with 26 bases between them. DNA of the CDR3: TGTGCCAGCACCCCGGCACCGGGACATCCGACGGTGAACTATGGCTACACCTTC. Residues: CASTPAPGHPTVNYGYTF.

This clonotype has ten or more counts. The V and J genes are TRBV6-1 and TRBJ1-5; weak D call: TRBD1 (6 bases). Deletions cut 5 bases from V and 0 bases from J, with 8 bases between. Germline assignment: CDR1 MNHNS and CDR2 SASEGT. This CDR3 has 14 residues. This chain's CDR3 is CASSRQASNQPQHF. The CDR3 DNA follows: TGTGCCAGCAGTCGACAGGCTAGCAATCAGCCCCAGCATTTT.

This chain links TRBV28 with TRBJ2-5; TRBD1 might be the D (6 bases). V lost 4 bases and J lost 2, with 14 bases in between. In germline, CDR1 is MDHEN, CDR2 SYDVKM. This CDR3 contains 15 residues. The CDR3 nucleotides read TGTGCCAGCAGTTCGCTTGGGACACCACAAGAGACCCAGTACTTC. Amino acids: CASSSLGTPQETQYF.

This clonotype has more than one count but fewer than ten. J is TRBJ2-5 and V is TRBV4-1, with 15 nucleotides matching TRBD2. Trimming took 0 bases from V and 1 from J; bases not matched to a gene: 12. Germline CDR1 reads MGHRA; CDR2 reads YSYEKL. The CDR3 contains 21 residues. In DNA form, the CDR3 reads TGCGCCAGCAGCCAAGATCCTCGCGGACTAGCGGGGGGGCCCGGCCAAGAGACCCAGTACTTC. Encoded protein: CASSQDPRGLAGGPGQETQYF.

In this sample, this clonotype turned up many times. Here the CDR3 reads CASSQTSGSTYEQYF. CDR3 in DNA: TGTGCCAGCTCACAGACTAGCGGGAGTACGTACGAGCAGTACTTC. This chain links TRBV18 with TRBJ2-7; 12 bases fit TRBD2. Germline V gene sequence: CDR1 KGHSH, CDR2 LQKENI. The CDR3 consists of 15 residues. The V gene end was trimmed by 4 bases and the J gene end by 4 bases; junction bases not matched to a gene: 5.

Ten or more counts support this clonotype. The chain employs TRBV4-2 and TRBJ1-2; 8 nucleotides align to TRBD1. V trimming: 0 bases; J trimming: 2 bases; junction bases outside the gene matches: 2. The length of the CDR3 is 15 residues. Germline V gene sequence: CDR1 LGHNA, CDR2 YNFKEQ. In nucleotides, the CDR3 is TGTGCCAGCAGCCAAGAGGGACAGGAGAACTATGGCTACACCTTC. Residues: CASSQEGQENYGYTF.